A single sample gave rise to the 2 T cell receptor beta chains below, sequenced in a study of blood T cell repertoires in COVID-19. Only in-frame clones appear in the TCRdb table, and some are missing; sequencing was by immunoSEQ multiplex PCR. Found here are 200,000 to 300,000 clones, roughly 82% of them singletons; the top ten hold 4.7%. Source material: peripheral blood. All receptors come from a woman between 65 and 79 years old with acute or convalescent COVID-19.

This clone was seen a few times. CDR3 region: CASSELQGAQNGYTF. The CDR3 DNA reads TGTGCCAGCAGTGAACTACAGGGGGCGCAGAATGGCTACACCTTC. The chain couples TRBV2 to TRBJ1-2; 9 positions agree with TRBD1. This CDR3 is 15 amino acids long. The germline gives CDR1 SNHLY, CDR2 FYNNEI. V gave up 2 bases and J gave up 6 bases; unmatched junction bases: 7. Based on the CDR3 plus reference TRBV2 and TRBJ1-2, the full variable domain is EPEVTQTPSHQVTQMGQEVILRCVPISNHLYFYWYRQILGQKVEFLVSFYNNEISEKSEIFDDQFSVERPDGSNFTLKIRSTKLEDSAMYFCASSELQGAQNGYTFGSGTRLTVV.

Turning to this clone: Distinct nucleotide sequences in the sample also encode this CDR3. The chain combines TRBV7-2 with TRBJ2-1; the D gene is possibly TRBD2 (6 bases). Trimming left V 8 bases short and J 2 bases short, with 16 bases between. CDR3 size: 15 residues. Germline-derived CDR1 and CDR2 are SGHTA and FQGNSA. The CDR3 nucleotides read TGTGCCAGCTCCCTGGGGCGGGGACCCTACAATGAGCAGTTCTTC. Translated, it gives CASSLGRGPYNEQFF.